This T cell receptor (beta chain) appears in the sequencing data of a study of shared clonotypes between healthy human individuals. As concerns this clone: Other DNA sequences from this sample encode an identical CDR3 as well.

Clones were read by immunoSEQ multiplex PCR, and TCRdb kept only the in-frame ones, dropping some. The profile shows over a million clones, approximately 80% of them singletons. Naive CD4+ cells were CD45RA-selected; the remaining cells were memory. V lost 0 bases and J lost 6, with 11 bases in between. The CDR3 has 14 amino acids. Per the germline V gene, CDR1 is SGDLS and CDR2 is YYNGEE. The TCR comes from a man between 18 and 29 years old in good health. Some clones in this sample may be carry-over from other donors' samples. Specimen: memory CD4+ T cells from PBMCs. Indicated subset: CD45RA-negative fraction. The chain combines TRBV9 with TRBJ2-3; no reliable D call. CDR3 sequence: CASSVGSTGDTQYF. The CDR3 nucleotides are TGTGCCAGCAGCGTAGGTTCGACCGGGGATACGCAGTATTTT.